A selection of T cell receptor beta chains follows, all from one sample in a study of cytomegalovirus exposure and HLA in healthy donors. The repertoire was sequenced with immunoSEQ multiplex PCR; TCRdb's copy has only in-frame clones and lacks some. The listing records tens of thousands of clones. The sample comprised PBMCs. The source of these receptors is a woman aged 40-49 years in good health and CMV-seropositive. Each CDR3 is given without its conserved first and last residue. The order of the fields is V gene, clone size, J gene, D gene, CDR3 protein. The D gene is left open where the match is weak. Not all rows give a size; the values are once, few, many and, for expanded clones, a class.

V gene: TRBV6-1
clone size: NA
J gene: TRBJ2-7
D gene: NA
CDR3 protein: ASIRDSYEQY

V gene: TRBV28
clone size: NA
J gene: TRBJ2-4
D gene: NA
CDR3 protein: ASSLSGAQNIQY

V gene: TRBV30
clone size: NA
J gene: TRBJ1-2
D gene: NA
CDR3 protein: AWTELANYGYT

V gene: TRBV29-1
clone size: NA
J gene: TRBJ2-1
D gene: NA
CDR3 protein: SARPLGNEQF

V gene: TRBV9
clone size: NA
J gene: TRBJ2-5
D gene: NA
CDR3 protein: ASSPMNGETQY

V gene: TRBV7-2
clone size: NA
J gene: TRBJ1-2
D gene: NA
CDR3 protein: ASSLPVLGYT

V gene: TRBV27
clone size: NA
J gene: TRBJ1-2
D gene: TRBD1
CDR3 protein: ASSFQDRVGTYGYT

V gene: TRBV15
clone size: NA
J gene: TRBJ2-7
D gene: NA
CDR3 protein: ATQPTDSLSYEQY

V gene: TRBV2
clone size: NA
J gene: TRBJ2-1
D gene: NA
CDR3 protein: ASSANEQF

V gene: TRBV28
clone size: NA
J gene: TRBJ2-1
D gene: NA
CDR3 protein: ASSLAGYNEQF

V gene: TRBV27
clone size: NA
J gene: TRBJ2-2
D gene: TRBD2
CDR3 protein: ASWGLSNPGELF

V gene: TRBV11-2
clone size: NA
J gene: TRBJ2-7
D gene: NA
CDR3 protein: ASSLVSGSSYEQY

V gene: TRBV19
clone size: NA
J gene: TRBJ1-1
D gene: NA
CDR3 protein: ASRVNMNTEAF

V gene: TRBV5-6
clone size: NA
J gene: TRBJ1-2
D gene: NA
CDR3 protein: ASSLEQALGGYT

V gene: TRBV6-6
clone size: NA
J gene: TRBJ1-2
D gene: TRBD1
CDR3 protein: ASSPGTGGGYT

V gene: TRBV19
clone size: NA
J gene: TRBJ1-5
D gene: TRBD1
CDR3 protein: ASSIAGNRGRNQPQH

V gene: TRBV5-1
clone size: NA
J gene: TRBJ2-7
D gene: NA
CDR3 protein: ASSFLREGSYEQY

V gene: TRBV28
clone size: NA
J gene: TRBJ2-7
D gene: TRBD2
CDR3 protein: ASSRAGGFHEQY

V gene: TRBV19
clone size: NA
J gene: TRBJ1-6
D gene: TRBD1
CDR3 protein: ASTADRGLGSPLH

V gene: TRBV2
clone size: NA
J gene: TRBJ2-2
D gene: TRBD2
CDR3 protein: ASSEDPGGNTGELF

V gene: TRBV7-2
clone size: NA
J gene: TRBJ2-3
D gene: TRBD2
CDR3 protein: ASSTRTSGSADTQY

V gene: TRBV10-3
clone size: NA
J gene: TRBJ2-3
D gene: TRBD2
CDR3 protein: AIQLGTSGYTDTQY

V gene: TRBV20-1
clone size: NA
J gene: TRBJ2-3
D gene: NA
CDR3 protein: SAPTGDTQY

V gene: TRBV6-5
clone size: NA
J gene: TRBJ2-7
D gene: TRBD2
CDR3 protein: ASSQRGAGVFEQY

V gene: TRBV6-6
clone size: NA
J gene: TRBJ2-7
D gene: NA
CDR3 protein: ASSQIAEVYEQY

V gene: TRBV30
clone size: NA
J gene: TRBJ2-5
D gene: NA
CDR3 protein: AWSYGGETQY

V gene: TRBV5-4
clone size: NA
J gene: TRBJ2-1
D gene: TRBD1
CDR3 protein: ASSSDRSGGYNEQF

V gene: TRBV5-1
clone size: NA
J gene: TRBJ1-4
D gene: NA
CDR3 protein: ASSLAGRTSTNEKLF

V gene: TRBV5-5
clone size: NA
J gene: TRBJ1-2
D gene: TRBD1
CDR3 protein: ASSTGTASYYGYT

V gene: TRBV19
clone size: NA
J gene: TRBJ1-1
D gene: NA
CDR3 protein: ASNPPGHMNTEAF

V gene: TRBV6-1
clone size: medium-sized
J gene: TRBJ2-7
D gene: TRBD1
CDR3 protein: ASRDRGTHEQY

V gene: TRBV14
clone size: NA
J gene: TRBJ2-5
D gene: TRBD1
CDR3 protein: ASSWMNRGFEETQY

V gene: TRBV4-1
clone size: NA
J gene: TRBJ1-5
D gene: NA
CDR3 protein: ASSQDRGYNQPQH

V gene: TRBV5-1
clone size: NA
J gene: TRBJ1-5
D gene: NA
CDR3 protein: ASSLGSGDSNQPQH

V gene: TRBV7-9
clone size: NA
J gene: TRBJ2-1
D gene: NA
CDR3 protein: ASSSQGGPVYNEQF

V gene: TRBV11-3
clone size: NA
J gene: TRBJ2-3
D gene: NA
CDR3 protein: ASSFHAGSDTQY

V gene: TRBV29-1
clone size: NA
J gene: TRBJ2-4
D gene: TRBD1
CDR3 protein: SVGGQGGIENIQY

V gene: TRBV19
clone size: NA
J gene: TRBJ1-6
D gene: NA
CDR3 protein: ASAYNSYNSPLH

V gene: TRBV27
clone size: NA
J gene: TRBJ1-5
D gene: TRBD1
CDR3 protein: ASRISTGSFQPQH

V gene: TRBV7-9
clone size: NA
J gene: TRBJ1-2
D gene: TRBD1
CDR3 protein: ASSWGTVRVYGYT

V gene: TRBV7-8
clone size: NA
J gene: TRBJ1-6
D gene: NA
CDR3 protein: ASTAGLGSPLH